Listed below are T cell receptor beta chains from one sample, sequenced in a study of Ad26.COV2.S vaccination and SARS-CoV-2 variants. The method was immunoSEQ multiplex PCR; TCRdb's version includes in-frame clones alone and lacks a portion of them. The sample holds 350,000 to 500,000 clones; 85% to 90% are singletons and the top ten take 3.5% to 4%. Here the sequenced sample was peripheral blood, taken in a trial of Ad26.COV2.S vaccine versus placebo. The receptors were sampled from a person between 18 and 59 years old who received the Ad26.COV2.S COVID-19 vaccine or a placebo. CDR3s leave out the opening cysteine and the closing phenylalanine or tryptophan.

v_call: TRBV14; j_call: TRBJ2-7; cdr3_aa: ASSSRQGKGYEQY
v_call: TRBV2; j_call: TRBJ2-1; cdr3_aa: ASSESVLGDNEQF
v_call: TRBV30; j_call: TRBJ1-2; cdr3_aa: ARYSGQGVHGYT
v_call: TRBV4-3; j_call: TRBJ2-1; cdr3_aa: ASSQDRQRGLYNEQF
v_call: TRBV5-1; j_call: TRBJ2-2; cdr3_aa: ASSSPGPNTGELF
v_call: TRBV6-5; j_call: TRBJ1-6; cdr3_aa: ASTRGQANSPLH
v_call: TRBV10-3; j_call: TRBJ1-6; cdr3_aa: AIGQGIESPLH
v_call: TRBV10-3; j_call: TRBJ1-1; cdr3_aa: AISDTGQANTEAF
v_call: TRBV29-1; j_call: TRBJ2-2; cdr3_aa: SAIGRMPPGELF
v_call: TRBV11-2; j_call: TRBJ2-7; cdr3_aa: ASSQGQGIWYEQY